The rows below give T cell receptor beta chains drawn from one sample of a study of shared T cell receptors in the human thymus. Using immunoSEQ multiplex PCR, the repertoire was profiled, and TCRdb retains in-frame clones only, with some absent. The table shows about 610,000 clones, with roughly 90% occurring only once. The data also belong to a second study, concerning human thymus T cells.

Sequencing was performed on thymocytes. These TCRs come from a boy in the first two years of life with a congenital heart defect. CDR3s include the opening cysteine and the closing phenylalanine or tryptophan. D genes are given only for firm matches. Clone size is shown for a subset of rows, as once, few, many or a class of expanded clone.

abundance	j_gene	v_gene	d_gene	CDR3nt	CDR3aa
.	TRBJ2-2	TRBV5-1	TRBD1	TGCGCCAGCAGCTTGGCCCCCGGGACAGTTAAAACCGGGGAGCTGTTTTTT	CASSLAPGTVKTGELFF
.	TRBJ1-3	TRBV5-4	TRBD1	TGTGCCAGCAGCCGGACAGGGGGCCAGTTTGGAAACACCATATATTTT	CASSRTGGQFGNTIYF
.	TRBJ2-2	TRBV18	TRBD1	TGTGCCAGCTCACTACCGGGACAGGGAACGGGGGAGCTGTTTTTT	CASSLPGQGTGELFF
.	TRBJ2-1	TRBV7-6	.	TGTGCCAGCAGCCCTCTGGGGCCCCACCGGCATGAGCAGTTCTTC	CASSPLGPHRHEQFF
.	TRBJ1-2	TRBV4-1	TRBD1	TGCGCCAGCAGCCAAGCCAGGACAGGGGCACCCGTTAACTATGGCTACACCTTC	CASSQARTGAPVNYGYTF
.	TRBJ2-1	TRBV29-1	TRBD2	TGCAGCGTCCAAGCGGGAGGGCTGGGTGATGAGCAGTTCTTC	CSVQAGGLGDEQFF
once	TRBJ2-1	TRBV5-1	.	TGCGCCAGCAGCCCAGGACTACGTTACAATGAGCAGTTCTTC	CASSPGLRYNEQFF
.	TRBJ2-2	TRBV27	TRBD2	TGTGCCAGCAGTTTGGGTTGCCCCACTAGCGGGTCTACCTTTGGGGGCGCGAACACCGGGGAGCTGTTTTTT	CASSLGCPTSGSTFGGANTGELFF
.	TRBJ1-1	TRBV19	TRBD1	TGTGCCAGTAGTATCGGGCTGACAGGGGGCAGGCAGAACACTGAAGCTTTCTTT	CASSIGLTGGRQNTEAFF
.	TRBJ2-1	TRBV27	TRBD2	TGTGCCAGCAGTCCCCGAGCGGGAGCCTCCAATGAGCAGTTCTTC	CASSPRAGASNEQFF
.	TRBJ2-1	TRBV4-1	TRBD2	TGCGCCAGCAGCCAATCTAGCGGGAGTCTCCATGAGCAGTTCTTC	CASSQSSGSLHEQFF
.	TRBJ2-5	TRBV9	TRBD2	TGTGCCAGCAGCTTCGGAGGGACTAGGGAAGAGACCCAGTACTTC	CASSFGGTREETQYF
.	TRBJ2-7	TRBV28	.	TGTGCCAGCAGTGCCTACAGGGCCGGCGAGCAGTACTTC	CASSAYRAGEQYF
few	TRBJ2-7	TRBV15	.	TGTGCCACCAGCAGAGAGACCCGTCGACAGAAAAACTCCTACGAGCAGTACTTC	CATSRETRRQKNSYEQYF
.	TRBJ2-1	TRBV28	TRBD2	TGTGCCAGCAGCGCCCACGGGACTAGCGTAAGCCATGAGCAGTTCTTC	CASSAHGTSVSHEQFF
.	TRBJ1-4	TRBV30	.	TGTGCCTGGAGTTGGGGGGCAACTAATGAAAAACTGTTTTTT	CAWSWGATNEKLFF
.	TRBJ2-5	TRBV6-1	TRBD2	TGTGCCAGCACCCTAGCGGGGGAGGAGGGAGAGACCCAGTACTTC	CASTLAGEEGETQYF
.	TRBJ2-7	TRBV10-3	TRBD2	TGTGCCATCAGTTACTCCCAAAGCGGGAATAACATATGGGAGCAGTACTTC	CAISYSQSGNNIWEQYF
.	TRBJ2-7	TRBV7-9	TRBD2	TGTGCCAGCAGCGGGTTGACTAGCGGCACCTCCTACGAGCAGTACTTC	CASSGLTSGTSYEQYF
.	TRBJ1-2	TRBV2	.	TGTGCCAGCTGGGTGGATGGGCCTGATGGCTACACCTTC	CASWVDGPDGYTF
.	TRBJ2-1	TRBV2	TRBD2	TGTGCCAGCTGTCTATTCGAGCGGGAGGGTTTTGGGGGGCAGTTCTTC	CASCLFEREGFGGQFF
.	TRBJ2-3	TRBV5-1	TRBD2	TGCGCCAGCAGCCCCCGGACTAGCGGCTACACAGATACGCAGTATTTT	CASSPRTSGYTDTQYF
.	TRBJ2-2	TRBV7-2	.	TGTGCCAGCAGCTTAGTCAGGGACACCGGGGAGCTGTTTTTT	CASSLVRDTGELFF
few	TRBJ2-7	TRBV4-3	TRBD2	TGCGCCAGCAGCCAAGATCGGAGACTAGCGGGAGAGGGGCAGTACTTC	CASSQDRRLAGEGQYF
once	TRBJ2-7	TRBV4-3	TRBD2	TGCGCCAGCAGCCAAGATCGTGCGGGAGGGAATGGCTCCTACGAGCAGTACTTC	CASSQDRAGGNGSYEQYF
.	TRBJ2-2	TRBV4-3	TRBD1	TGCGCCAGCAGTTCCGATCGGGACAGGCCTAGGAACACCGGGGAGCTGTTTTTT	CASSSDRDRPRNTGELFF